The sequence of this T cell receptor (beta chain) was determined in a study of T cells after somatic rescue of genetic block. Trimming stripped 0 bases from V and 0 bases from J, with 4 bases between. CDR1 and CDR2 (germline): SGHRS, YFSETQ. This CDR3 region has 14 residues. The table came from immunoSEQ multiplex PCR; TCRdb's copy has only in-frame clones and leaves some out. The sample lists 55,000 to 70,000 clones; around 93% were seen once. In its sample, this clone was seen a few times. The sample comprised peripheral blood mononuclear cells (PBMCs). The clonotype comes from a man aged 40-49 years. The gene calls are TRBV5-1 and TRBJ1-5; D not resolved. The CDR3 DNA sequence: TGCGCCAGCAGCTTGGATTATAGCAATCAGCCCCAGCATTTT. Protein sequence: CASSLDYSNQPQHF.